Sequencing of this T cell receptor beta chain was carried out in a study of T cell changes during pregnancy in multiple sclerosis. V was clipped by 11 bases and J by 0 bases, with 17 bases between them. CDR1 and CDR2 from the germline V gene are MDHEN and SYDVKM. The CDR3 covers 16 residues. Method: immunoSEQ multiplex PCR; TCRdb's copy keeps in-frame clones and lacks some. The sample lists tens of thousands of clones, about 90% occurring once. The material was CD4+ T cells from peripheral blood mononuclear cells, obtained after pregnancy. This chain connects TRBV28 to TRBJ1-6, with a tentative D call TRBD1 (6 bases). The TCR was taken from a female donor in good health, enrolled as a control in a pregnancy study. The CDR3: CAGSEGGSSYNSPLHF. Written as DNA, the CDR3 is TGTGCCGGGTCCGAAGGGGGAAGCTCCTATAATTCACCCCTCCACTTT.